The 6 T cell receptor beta chains below come from one sample, sequenced in a study of blood T cell repertoires in COVID-19. The repertoire was sequenced with immunoSEQ multiplex PCR; TCRdb's copy has only in-frame clones and lacks some. The data contain more than 150,000 clones, about 86% of them singletons. The specimen was peripheral blood. The receptors shown here come from a man aged 50-60 years with active or convalescent COVID-19.

This chain connects TRBV9 to TRBJ2-3; 13 bases agree with TRBD2. The CDR3 loop spans 16 amino acids. Germline CDR1 SGDLS, CDR2 YYNGEE. J lost 6 bases, V lost 3 bases, and 7 bases had no gene match. The CDR3 bases are TGTGCCAGCAGCGGGGCCCGGACTAGCGGGGGTGATACGCAGTATTTT. This encodes CASSGARTSGGDTQYF.

This chain connects TRBV2 to TRBJ2-6; TRBD2 matches at 7 bases. In germline, CDR1 is SNHLY, CDR2 FYNNEI. This CDR3 has 17 residues. V lost 2 bases, J lost 0 bases, and 4 bases stayed unmatched. The CDR3 DNA is TGTGCCAGCAGTGAACTAGCGGCTCTCTCTGGGGCCAACGTCCTGACTTTC. Protein product: CASSELAALSGANVLTF.

This clone appeared a single time. The chain combines TRBV5-1 with TRBJ2-3, with 7 positions matching TRBD2. Trimming cost V 3 bases and J 4 bases; bases outside gene matches: 8. The germline V gene encodes CDR1 SGHRS and CDR2 YFSETQ. The CDR3 sequence is 15 residues long. The CDR3 region has the DNA TGCGCCAGCAGCTCGGACCTAGCGGTCCCAGATACGCAGTATTTT. Protein: CASSSDLAVPDTQYF.

This chain joins TRBV18 and TRBJ2-3; D call uncertain. Deletions cut 3 bases from V and 5 bases from J, with 6 bases between. Germline lookup yields CDR1 KGHSH and CDR2 LQKENI. This CDR3 is 12 amino acids long. The CDR3 region is CASSPGEDTQYF. DNA of the CDR3: TGTGCCAGCTCACCCGGAGAAGATACGCAGTATTTT.

The V and J genes are TRBV19 and TRBJ1-3; D gene uncertain. Trimming pared 6 bases from V and 2 bases from J, leaving 11 bases between. CDR1 and CDR2 (germline): LNHDA, SQIVND (reference sequence). The CDR3 has 14 residues. The CDR3 spells CASRAGEAGNTIYF. CDR3 coding DNA: TGTGCCAGTAGGGCGGGTGAAGCTGGAAACACCATATATTTT.

The chain combines TRBV10-3 with TRBJ1-1, with D possibly matching TRBD1 (6 bases). The CDR3 sequence is 12 residues long. The V gene lost 10 bases and the J gene lost 5 bases, with 14 bases spanning the gap. The germline gives CDR1 ENHRY, CDR2 SYGVKD. The CDR3 spells CATTGMQTEAFF. The CDR3 DNA sequence: TGTGCCACAACAGGGATGCAGACTGAAGCTTTCTTT.